Sequencing of this T cell receptor (beta chain) was carried out in a study of tumor-infiltrating lymphocytes in oesophageal squamous cell carcinoma. TCRdb reanalysed the PCR reads using MiXCR and keeps one entry per CDR3 protein. The repertoire holds approximately 14,000 distinct CDR3 sequences, with around 50% as singletons. The clonotype originates from a male donor with esophageal squamous cell carcinoma. The sample taken for sequencing was esophageal tumor tissue.

CDR3 region: CASSLTRGDEQFF. CDR3 DNA sequence: TGTGCCAGCAGCCTGACTAGAGGGGATGAGCAGTTCTTC. The V call is TRBV7-6, the J call TRBJ2-1; a possible D gene is TRBD2 (6 bases). V was shortened by 5 bases and J by 8 bases, with 13 bases between the two germline ends. This CDR3 is built from 13 residues. Germline loops: CDR1 SGHVS, CDR2 FNYEAQ.